The sequence of this T cell receptor (beta chain) was determined in a study of shared clonotypes between healthy human individuals. Study-level points and caveats: At large depth, rarefaction still showed sorted-subset sequencing to be incomplete.

About this clone itself: Its antigen is unidentified.

This table comes from immunoSEQ multiplex PCR, and its TCRdb copy is limited to in-frame clones, with some not included. The sample records over a million clones, approximately 78% being singletons. This CDR3 is built from 16 residues. In germline, CDR1 is SEHNR, CDR2 FQNEAQ (reference sequence). With 3 bases removed from V and 0 bases from J, the gap between germline ends came to 9 bases. The chain has TRBV7-9 and TRBJ2-6; D might be TRBD2 (5 bases). The sequenced sample consisted of memory CD4+ T cells from PBMCs. Subset denoted: CD45RA-negative fraction. The sequence was collected from a man younger than 35 in good health. Some clones in this sample may be carry-over from other donors' samples. CDR3 sequence reads: CASSLRGSSGANVLTF. For the CDR3, the DNA is TGTGCCAGCAGCTTGAGAGGGAGCTCTGGGGCCAACGTCCTGACTTTC.